A single sample is the source of the 25 T cell receptor beta chains below, sequenced in a study of blood T cell repertoires in COVID-19. Only in-frame clones appear in the TCRdb table, and some are missing; sequencing was by immunoSEQ multiplex PCR. This table has 150,000 or so clones, more than 80% appearing once. The material sequenced was peripheral blood. These receptors were obtained from a woman in her fifties or sixties with COVID-19, enrolled during active disease.

The chain recombines TRBV4-2 with TRBJ1-2; D possibly corresponds to TRBD1 (6 bases). The V end lost 3 bases, the J end lost 0 bases, and 11 bases lay between the germline ends. Germline V gene data show CDR1 as LGHNA and CDR2 as YNFKEQ. This CDR3 region has 15 residues. As DNA, the CDR3 is TGTGCCAGCAGCCAGGGTGGACAGCCTAACTATGGCTACACCTTC. Its translation is CASSQGGQPNYGYTF.

This chain joins TRBV19 and TRBJ1-2; D is perhaps TRBD1 (6 bases). V shed 7 bases and J shed 6 bases, with 15 bases lying between them. This CDR3 has 13 amino acids. Germline V gives CDR1 LNHDA, CDR2 SQIVND (reference sequence). CDR3 nucleotides: TGTGCCAGTAATCTGGACAGAGGAAATGGCTACACCTTC. It codes for CASNLDRGNGYTF.

As DNA, the CDR3 is TGTGCCAGCTCGACAGGCATTAATCAGCCCCAGCATTTT. Translation gives CASSTGINQPQHF. J is TRBJ1-5 and V is TRBV18, with a possible D match to TRBD1 (6 bases). The V end was cut by 6 bases, the J end by 4 bases, with 10 bases between. Germline V lookup: CDR1 KGHSH, CDR2 LQKENI. The CDR3 length is 13 residues. Variable domain in full (rest from reference TRBV18 and TRBJ1-5): NAGVMQNPRHLVRRRGQEARLRCSPMKGHSHVYWYRQLPEEGLKFMVYLQKENIIDESGMPKERFSAEFPKEGPSILRIQQVVRGDSAAYFCASSTGINQPQHFGDGTRLSIL.

The chain joins TRBV6-2 or TRBV6-3 to TRBJ1-1, with TRBD1 as a possible D gene (5 bases). The CDR3 is made up of 13 amino acids. V lost 2 bases to trimming and J lost 4 bases, with 8 bases between them. In germline, CDR1 is MNHEY, CDR2 SVGEGT. In nucleotides, the CDR3 is TGTGCCAGCAGTTACGGGCAGGGCACTGAAGCTTTCTTT. Amino acids: CASSYGQGTEAFF.

The chain is built from TRBV4-3 and TRBJ1-1, with 7 bases aligning to TRBD1. With 3 bases clipped from V and 8 bases from J, the junction kept 6 bases outside the gene matches. CDR1 is LGHNA and CDR2 is YSLEER in the germline V gene. This CDR3 is 13 amino acids long. The CDR3 coding sequence is TGCGCCAGCAGCCAGGGTGACAGGGTCGAAGCTTTCTTT. This translates into CASSQGDRVEAFF.

The V call is TRBV5-4, the J call TRBJ2-5; TRBD1 matches at 8 bases. The V gene's germline CDR1 is SGHNT and CDR2 YYREEE (reference sequence). There are 14 residues in the CDR3. After removal of 4 bases from V and 2 bases from J, the junction contained 4 bases not matched to a gene. In DNA form, the CDR3 reads TGTGCCAGCAGCGCCCGGGACAGGCAAGAGACCCAGTACTTC. Translation gives CASSARDRQETQYF. The full variable domain, completed using reference TRBV5-4 and TRBJ2-5, is ETGVTQSPTHLIKTRGQQVTLRCSSQSGHNTVSWYQQALGQGPQFIFQYYREEENGRGNFPPRFSGLQFPNYSSELNVNALELDDSALYLCASSARDRQETQYFGPGTRLLVL.

The CDR3 sequence is CASSPGQGYTF. In DNA, the CDR3 is TGTGCCAGCTCACCGGGACAGGGCTACACCTTC. The V and J genes are TRBV18 and TRBJ1-2, with 7 bases that match TRBD1. CDR1 is KGHSH and CDR2 is LQKENI in the germline V gene. The J segment lost 8 bases and the V segment lost 3 bases, leaving 0 bases of the junction unmatched. The CDR3 is 11 amino acids.

This chain joins TRBV7-3 and TRBJ2-1; 7 nucleotides match TRBD1. The CDR3 consists of 15 residues. With 4 bases clipped from V and 1 base from J, the junction kept 4 bases outside the gene matches. CDR1 is SGHTA, CDR2 FQGTGA, per germline. CDR3 amino acids: CASSSTGNSYNEQFF. CDR3 sequence (DNA): TGTGCCAGCAGCTCGACAGGGAATTCCTACAATGAGCAGTTCTTC.

This sequence joins TRBV7-2 and TRBJ1-1; D possibly corresponds to TRBD1 (5 bases). CDR3 length: 14 residues. The V and J ends lost 1 base and 4 bases respectively, with 10 bases between them. Looked up from germline, CDR1 is SGHTA and CDR2 is FQGNSA. The CDR3, as DNA: TGTGCCAGCAGCTTAGTAGGGGATGGCACTGAAGCTTTCTTT. The encoded protein is CASSLVGDGTEAFF.

The rearrangement joins TRBV27 to TRBJ2-1; TRBD2 aligns across 7 bases. There are 14 residues in the CDR3. V lost 4 bases to trimming and J lost 7 bases; unmatched junction nucleotides: 7. Germline CDR1 and CDR2: MNHEY and SMNVEV (reference sequence). The CDR3 region is CASSWPGGVNEQFF. DNA for the CDR3: TGTGCCAGCAGTTGGCCGGGGGGTGTTAATGAGCAGTTCTTC.

This rearrangement joins TRBV7-3 to TRBJ1-1; possible D gene TRBD1, 5 bases. CDR3 length: 13 residues. Germline CDR1 reads SGHTA; CDR2 reads FQGTGA. The germline V and J ends were trimmed by 3 bases and 1 base, with 6 bases remaining between them. The CDR3 nucleotides are TGTGCCAGCAGCTTCCAGGGGAACACTGAAGCTTTCTTT. The encoded protein is CASSFQGNTEAFF.

This rearrangement joins TRBV27 to TRBJ1-2; 12 bases map to TRBD1. CDR3 length: 16 residues. After removal of 1 base from V and 11 bases from J, the junction contained 11 bases not matched to a gene. CDR1 MNHEY and CDR2 SMNVEV come from the germline V gene (reference sequence). CDR3 nucleotides: TGTGCCAGCAGTTTATGGGATGGGAGGGACAGGGGGCTGTACACCTTC. It is translated as CASSLWDGRDRGLYTF.

Concerning this clone: The same CDR3 is also encoded by other DNA sequences in this sample. The V gene is TRBV30, the J gene TRBJ1-2, with D maybe TRBD1 (5 bases). The V gene's germline CDR1 is GTSNPN and CDR2 SVGIG (reference sequence). V gave up 2 bases and J gave up 4 bases, with 8 bases separating them. The CDR3 runs 12 residues. The CDR3 bases are TGTGCCTGGAGTAGGGGAAGCTATGGCTACACCTTC. Translated: CAWSRGSYGYTF.

This clone was observed a single time. V and J are TRBV7-3 and TRBJ2-3; 11 nucleotides line up with TRBD2. The CDR3 contains 13 residues. J was trimmed by 10 bases and V by 4 bases; bases with no gene match: 4. Germline-derived CDR1 and CDR2 are SGHTA and FQGTGA. The CDR3 sequence is CASSSPTSGAQYF. DNA for the CDR3: TGTGCCAGCAGCTCACCGACTAGCGGGGCGCAGTATTTT.

This rearrangement joins TRBV5-1 to TRBJ1-1; D is possibly TRBD1 (6 bases). The CDR3 runs 14 residues. V lost 3 bases and J 4 bases, leaving 13 bases between the germline ends. Germline V lookup: CDR1 SGHRS, CDR2 YFSETQ. CDR3 nucleotides: TGCGCCAGCAGCTGGTACCAGGGGAGCACTGAAGCTTTCTTT. Translating it yields CASSWYQGSTEAFF.

The CDR3 region has the DNA TGTGCCACCAGCAGTAGCGGGGGGGACATTCAGTACTTC. The encoded protein is CATSSSGGDIQYF. V and J are TRBV15 and TRBJ2-4; 11 nucleotides align to TRBD2. The V and J ends lost 3 bases and 8 bases, in that order; junction bases with no gene match: 0. Germline assignment: CDR1 LNHNV and CDR2 YYDKDF (reference sequence). This CDR3 spans 13 amino acids.

V and J are TRBV19 and TRBJ1-3, with D unclear. This CDR3 region has 14 residues. V gave up 8 bases and J gave up 0 bases, with 11 bases separating them. Germline assignment: CDR1 LNHDA and CDR2 SQIVND (reference sequence). The CDR3 here is CASEPRNSGNTIYF. CDR3 DNA sequence: TGTGCCAGTGAACCCAGGAACTCTGGAAACACCATATATTTT.

The chain employs TRBV28 and TRBJ1-1; D perhaps matches TRBD1 (5 bases). This CDR3 is 16 amino acids long. The germline CDR1 and CDR2 sequences are MDHEN and SYDVKM. The ends were cut back, 8 bases at V and 3 bases at J, with 22 bases in the middle. CDR3: CASSSLQAGSYTEAFF. For the CDR3, the DNA is TGTGCCAGCTCCTCTCTACAGGCGGGGTCCTACACTGAAGCTTTCTTT. Drawing the rest from reference TRBV28 and TRBJ1-1, the complete variable domain is DVKVTQSSRYLVKRTGEKVFLECVQDMDHENMFWYRQDPGLGLRLIYFSYDVKMKEKGDIPEGYSVSREKKERFSLILESASTNQTSMYLCASSSLQAGSYTEAFFGQGTRLTVV.

The chain employs TRBV6-5 and TRBJ1-2; D is perhaps TRBD1 (5 bases). Germline V gives CDR1 MNHEY, CDR2 SVGAGI. The CDR3 loop spans 13 amino acids. V gave up 2 bases and J gave up 1 base, with 5 bases separating them. CDR3 region: CASSYDSNYGYTF. CDR3 in DNA: TGTGCCAGCAGTTACGACAGTAACTATGGCTACACCTTC.

In this sample, this clone turned up once. The same CDR3 also results from other DNA sequences found in this sample. The J gene is TRBJ1-1, the V gene TRBV27; D is unclear. Trimming removed 3 bases at V and 5 bases at J, with 7 bases between. CDR3 size: 12 residues. CDR1 MNHEY and CDR2 SMNVEV come from the germline V gene (reference sequence). The CDR3 reads CASSFRGTEAFF. CDR3 nucleotides: TGTGCCAGCAGTTTCCGAGGAACTGAAGCTTTCTTT.

The chain carries TRBV7-9 and TRBJ2-2; D call uncertain. Trimming shortened V by 8 bases and J by 0 bases, and 7 bases separated the two germline ends. The CDR3 length is 13 residues. Germline values: CDR1 SEHNR, CDR2 FQNEAQ (reference sequence). The CDR3 loop is CASQQTNTGELFF. CDR3 nucleotides: TGTGCCAGCCAACAGACGAACACCGGGGAGCTGTTTTTT.

The chain employs TRBV4-3 and TRBJ2-7, with D perhaps matching TRBD2 (5 bases). Trimming removed 1 base from V and 0 bases from J, with 10 bases in between. Germline CDR1 reads LGHNA; CDR2 reads YSLEER. The CDR3 contains 15 residues. The CDR3 is CASSQGTHSSYEQYF. The CDR3 nucleotides read TGCGCCAGCAGCCAAGGGACTCACAGCTCCTACGAGCAGTACTTC.

CDR3 nucleotides: TGTGCCAGCAGCTCCCAGACAGGGAGGATGAACACTGAAGCTTTCTTT. It codes for CASSSQTGRMNTEAFF. The V gene is TRBV7-2, the J gene TRBJ1-1; 7 nucleotides match TRBD1. CDR3 size: 16 residues. Germline V lookup: CDR1 SGHTA, CDR2 FQGNSA. V was clipped by 4 bases and J by 0 bases; unmatched bases: 8.

V usage is TRBV10-2 and J usage is TRBJ1-2; 11 bases align to TRBD1. The CDR3 contains 14 residues. From germline, CDR1 is WSHSY and CDR2 SAAADI. The J segment lost 5 bases and the V segment lost 4 bases, leaving 3 bases of the junction unmatched. CDR3: CASSAGTGGYGYTF. For the CDR3, the DNA is TGCGCCAGCAGTGCAGGGACAGGGGGTTATGGCTACACCTTC.

The chain is built from TRBV30 and TRBJ1-1; D gene ambiguous. The CDR3 runs to 12 residues. Trimming removed 2 bases from V and 11 bases from J, with 15 bases in between. From germline, CDR1 is GTSNPN and CDR2 SVGIG (reference sequence). The CDR3 region has the DNA TGTGCCTGGAGTAGGAGGGCATGGGAGGCTTTCTTT. Protein product: CAWSRRAWEAFF.